Below are 15 T cell receptor beta chains sequenced from a single sample in a study of beta chain features in type 1 diabetes. Their recognized antigens are unknown. Every isolated RNA sample was fully reverse transcribed, so sequencing captured expressed TCRB transcripts. Method: immunoSEQ multiplex PCR; TCRdb's copy keeps in-frame clones and lacks some. The repertoire includes over 600,000 clones, around 12% of them detected once, and approximately 0.11% sits in the top ten. Overall study findings and caveats: Shorter TCRB CDR3s, moderately but significantly so, were found in Type 1 diabetes patients in all four CD4+ subsets.

The sequenced material came from naive CD4+ T cells from blood. These receptors all come from a man aged 25-40 years with type 1 diabetes.

This clone was seen a handful of times. The chain uses TRBV5-6 and TRBJ2-7; the D is unclear. The CDR3 is 12 amino acids. From germline, CDR1 is SGHDT and CDR2 YYEEEE. V lost 4 bases to trimming and J lost 3 bases, with 8 bases between them. DNA for the CDR3: TGTGCCAGCAGCCGAGAAGACTACGAGCAGTACTTC. Translated: CASSREDYEQYF.

This clone was counted between two and nine times. The V gene is TRBV14, the J gene TRBJ2-1; 8 nucleotides align to TRBD1. Germline CDR1 and CDR2: SGHDN and FVKESK. V was pared by 1 base and J by 4 bases, with 12 bases of the junction left unmatched. The CDR3 extends over 18 amino acids. CDR3 sequence: CASSQGVPGTGFYNEQFF. The DNA for the CDR3 is TGTGCCAGCAGCCAAGGGGTACCCGGGACAGGATTTTACAATGAGCAGTTCTTC.

This clone was detected a few times. V is TRBV19 and J is TRBJ2-6, with D tentatively TRBD1 (6 bases). This CDR3 spans 17 amino acids. Germline CDR1 reads LNHDA; CDR2 reads SQIVND (reference sequence). The V end was cut by 11 bases, the J end by 0 bases, with 20 bases between. The CDR3 reads CASLPPGQVSGANVLTF. CDR3 nucleotide sequence: TGTGCCTCCCTACCTCCGGGACAAGTCTCTGGGGCCAACGTCCTGACTTTC.

This clone was picked up a small number of times. The chain carries TRBV28 and TRBJ2-2; D gene ambiguous. The CDR3 is made up of 11 amino acids. V lost 6 bases and J lost 6, with 5 bases in between. Germline V CDR1 and CDR2: MDHEN, SYDVKM. CDR3 coding DNA: TGTGCCAGCAGGGCTCCCGGGGAGCTGTTTTTT. Translation: CASRAPGELFF.

This clone was found a few times. This chain links TRBV7-9 with TRBJ2-7; D gene unclear. CDR1 SEHNR and CDR2 FQNEAQ come from the germline V gene (reference sequence). V was pared by 5 bases and J by 1 base, with 12 bases between. The CDR3 length is 14 residues. CDR3 sequence reads: CASSLSDGSYEQYF. The CDR3, as DNA: TGTGCCAGCAGCCTCTCGGACGGATCCTACGAGCAGTACTTC.

The J gene is TRBJ2-3, the V gene TRBV5-6; no firm D call. Germline lookup yields CDR1 SGHDT and CDR2 YYEEEE. The CDR3 sequence is 15 residues long. V dropped 4 bases and J dropped 5 bases, with 17 bases sitting between them. This CDR3 reads CASSPTKEVVDTQYF. CDR3 sequence (DNA): TGTGCCAGCAGCCCGACAAAAGAAGTGGTAGATACGCAGTATTTT.

A few counts support this clone. The chain carries TRBV2 and TRBJ2-7, with D hard to call. The end of the DNA is better explained by TRBJ2-5, so the J call may be wrong. Germline loops: CDR1 SNHLY, CDR2 FYNNEI. The CDR3 length is 11 residues. The CDR3, as DNA: TGTGCCAGCAGTGAGCGGGAGACCCAGTACTTC. Its protein product is CASSERETQYF.

This chain links TRBV7-2 with TRBJ2-7, with D possibly being TRBD1 or TRBD2 (5 bases each). CDR3 size: 14 residues. CDR1 and CDR2 (germline): SGHTA, FQGNSA. V shed 6 bases and J shed 6 bases, with 18 bases lying between them. The CDR3 DNA follows: TGTGCCAGCAGGCCAGTTACGGGGCGTAGCGAGCAGTACTTC. Protein product: CASRPVTGRSEQYF.

CDR3 coding DNA: TGTGCCAGCAGTGAAGAGGGGACCGCTCCCTTTACGGAGCAGTTCTTC. Translation: CASSEEGTAPFTEQFF. J is TRBJ2-1 and V is TRBV6-1; D possibly uses TRBD1 or TRBD2 (5 bases each). The germline V and J ends were trimmed by 1 base and 10 bases, with 20 bases remaining between them. This CDR3 contains 16 residues. Germline CDR1 is MNHNS and CDR2 is SASEGT.

There are a few counts of this clone. J is TRBJ2-7 and V is TRBV4-3; D is unclear. The CDR3 length is 15 residues. CDR1 is LGHNA, CDR2 YSLEER, per germline. V was shortened by 2 bases and J by 3 bases, with 14 bases between the two germline ends. The CDR3 loop reads CASSQSQPGLYEQYF. In DNA form, the CDR3 reads TGCGCCAGCAGCCAATCTCAGCCGGGCCTCTACGAGCAGTACTTC.

The V call is TRBV9, the J call TRBJ1-4; D is unresolved. The germline gives CDR1 SGDLS, CDR2 YYNGEE. This CDR3 spans 15 amino acids. Between the trimmed V and J ends, which lost 3 bases and 7 bases, there was a span of 16 bases. The CDR3 region is CASSETLDATEKLFF. Here the CDR3 DNA reads TGTGCCAGCAGCGAGACCTTGGACGCGACTGAAAAACTGTTTTTT.

This clone has a handful of counts. The same CDR3 also results from other DNA sequences found in this sample. The V call is TRBV9, the J call TRBJ2-6, with D unresolved. Trimming left V 0 bases short and J 0 bases short, with 4 bases between. Germline lookup yields CDR1 SGDLS and CDR2 YYNGEE. This CDR3 has 15 residues. The CDR3 DNA reads TGTGCCAGCAGCGTAGTCACCTCTGGGGCCAACGTCCTGACTTTC. Its protein product is CASSVVTSGANVLTF. The full variable domain, its missing parts supplied by reference TRBV9 and TRBJ2-6, is DSGVTQTPKHLITATGQRVTLRCSPRSGDLSVYWYQQSLDQGLQFLIQYYNGEERAKGNILERFSAQQFPDLHSELNLSSLELGDSALYFCASSVVTSGANVLTFGAGSRLTVL.

This clone was seen only a few times. The J gene is TRBJ2-1, the V gene TRBV5-4, with 8 bases fitting TRBD1. Losses at the gene ends were 3 bases for V and 6 bases for J; bases not matched to a gene: 8. This CDR3 region has 15 residues. Looked up from germline, CDR1 is SGHNT and CDR2 is YYREEE (reference sequence). The CDR3 reads CASSSFFQGANEQFF. The CDR3 DNA reads as TGTGCCAGCAGCTCCTTTTTTCAGGGGGCCAATGAGCAGTTCTTC.

This clone was counted between two and nine times. The chain carries TRBV6-6 and TRBJ2-1; D is perhaps TRBD1 (7 bases). CDR1 and CDR2 from the germline V gene are MNHNY and SVGAGI (reference sequence). The CDR3 is 14 residues long. V lost 10 bases to trimming and J lost 2 bases, with 15 bases between them. CDR3 amino acids: CATRGDLTYNEQFF. CDR3 bases: TGTGCCACCAGGGGGGATTTAACCTACAATGAGCAGTTCTTC.

This clone was observed a handful of times. This sequence joins TRBV2 and TRBJ2-5; D gene unclear. The CDR3 consists of 11 residues. The V end was cut by 5 bases, the J end by 5 bases, with 6 bases between. Germline lookup yields CDR1 SNHLY and CDR2 FYNNEI. CDR3 loop: CASSNGETQYF. The CDR3 DNA follows: TGTGCCAGCAGTAACGGGGAGACCCAGTACTTC.